These 15 T cell receptor beta chains share one sample of origin, sequenced in a study of early T cells in non-severe SARS-CoV-2 infection (dated by TCRdb to about 2021). Libraries came from 5' RACE. TCRdb names NextSeq 500 as the instrument used. TCRdb trimmed the raw reads at Q25, called clones with MiXCR and kept productive beta chains. When rows share a CDR3 protein, they turn into one entry using the most common DNA and genes. This sample has around 80,000 distinct CDR3 sequences in its table, and roughly 15% of those were observed once. The ten largest clonotypes hold about 1.5% of the sample. Sequenced sample: whole blood. The receptors derive from an adult who was a healthcare worker with PCR-confirmed SARS-CoV-2 infection or an uninfected control (not recorded which).

In its sample, this clonotype was seen many times. The rearrangement joins TRBV7-2 to TRBJ1-1, with D possibly TRBD1 on 5 matching bases. V lost 5 bases and J lost 4, with 14 bases in between. CDR1 and CDR2 (germline): SGHTA, FQGNSA. CDR3 length equals 14 residues. CDR3 amino acids: CASSEQVRRTEAFF. DNA of the CDR3: TGTGCCAGCAGCGAACAGGTGCGACGCACTGAAGCTTTCTTT.

V gene TRBV7-9 combines with J gene TRBJ2-5; TRBD1 might be the D (6 bases). Looked up from germline, CDR1 is SEHNR and CDR2 is FQNEAQ (reference sequence). This CDR3 contains 14 residues. The V and J ends lost 3 bases and 0 bases respectively, with 8 bases between them. CDR3 in DNA: TGTGCCAGCAGCTTGGACAGTAACCAAGAGACCCAGTACTTC. It is translated as CASSLDSNQETQYF.

The rearrangement joins TRBV30 to TRBJ1-2; D unclear. CDR1 and CDR2 (germline): GTSNPN, SVGIG (reference sequence). V lost 4 bases and J 3 bases, leaving 12 bases between the germline ends. The CDR3 is made up of 13 amino acids. The CDR3 loop is CAWNGVADYGYTF. For the CDR3, the DNA is TGTGCCTGGAACGGGGTCGCCGACTATGGCTACACCTTC.

Remarks on this clonotype: A much larger clonotype is one base distant, so this may be a read error. The CDR3 loop reads CPSGTSGGGYNEQFF. CDR3 DNA sequence: TGTCCCAGCGGGACTAGCGGGGGGGGTTACAATGAGCAGTTCTTC. This chain uses TRBV6-1 with TRBJ2-1; 16 bases are a match to TRBD2. Per germline, CDR1 MNHNS and CDR2 SASEGT. The CDR3 consists of 15 residues.

The V and J genes are TRBV10-3 and TRBJ1-2; no reliable D call. V was trimmed by 0 bases and J by 5 bases, leaving 10 bases between them. CDR3 length equals 14 residues. From germline, CDR1 is ENHRY and CDR2 SYGVKD. CDR3 amino acids: CAISESSGGYGYTF. CDR3 nucleotides: TGTGCCATCAGTGAGTCGTCAGGTGGATATGGCTACACCTTC.

This clonotype has only a few counts. The chain is built from TRBV30 and TRBJ2-1, with TRBD2 identical over 7 bases. The CDR3 sequence is 17 residues long. J gave up 7 bases and V 0 bases, and 15 bases lay outside the gene matches. Germline values: CDR1 GTSNPN, CDR2 SVGIG (reference sequence). The CDR3 here is CAWSVAPLPGGLNEQFF. CDR3 DNA sequence: TGTGCCTGGAGTGTAGCCCCCCTACCGGGGGGTTTAAATGAGCAGTTCTTC.

The chain combines TRBV3-1 with TRBJ2-5; D is unresolved. The CDR3 spans 14 residues. CDR1 and CDR2 from the germline V gene are LGHDT and YNNKEL (reference sequence). Trimming removed 2 bases from V and 6 bases from J, with 13 bases in between. In DNA form, the CDR3 reads TGTGCCAGCAGCCAAAGGACGCCCAAGAAGACCCAGTACTTC. Its translation is CASSQRTPKKTQYF.

The rearrangement uses TRBV11-2 and TRBJ2-3; perhaps TRBD1 as D (6 bases). Between the trimmed V and J ends, which lost 5 bases and 1 base, there was a span of 13 bases. This CDR3 region has 15 residues. In germline, CDR1 is SGHAT, CDR2 FQNNGV. The CDR3 reads CASSRQGLGTDTQYF. The CDR3 nucleotides are TGTGCCAGCAGCCGTCAGGGGTTGGGCACAGATACGCAGTATTTT.

On this clonotype: This could be a read error, since a much larger clone is one nucleotide away. The rearrangement links TRBV20-1 to TRBJ1-5; no clear D gene. The germline V gene has CDR1 DFQATT and CDR2 SNEGSKA (reference sequence). The CDR3 is made up of 13 amino acids. The CDR3 spells CSAGDTSDQPQHF. In DNA form, the CDR3 reads TGCAGTGCGGGAGACACTAGCGATCAGCCCCAGCATTTT.

This clonotype was seen ten or more times. This chain joins TRBV2 and TRBJ2-1; no firm D call. Germline V gene lookup returns CDR1 SNHLY and CDR2 FYNNEI. V lost 3 bases to trimming and J lost 0 bases, with 9 bases between them. The CDR3 has 15 amino acids. The CDR3 is CASSDGPSSYNEQFF. The CDR3 DNA follows: TGTGCCAGCAGTGACGGCCCTAGCTCCTACAATGAGCAGTTCTTC.

Ten or more counts support this clonotype. The rearrangement links TRBV20-1 to TRBJ2-3; 14 bases map to TRBD2. The V segment lost 5 bases and the J segment 3 bases; nucleotides outside the gene matches: 10. There are 17 residues in the CDR3. CDR1 is DFQATT, CDR2 SNEGSKA, per germline (reference sequence). The CDR3 nucleotides read TGCAGTGCTCCACCCGGGACTAGCGGGGGTGGTACAGATACGCAGTATTTT. This encodes CSAPPGTSGGGTDTQYF.

This clonotype was seen a few times. The chain recombines TRBV6-5 with TRBJ1-2; TRBD1 agrees at 7 bases. The CDR3 extends over 15 amino acids. Unmatched junction bases numbered 6, after V lost 5 bases and J lost 0 bases. The germline gives CDR1 MNHEY, CDR2 SVGAGI. The CDR3 spells CASSRQGLANYGYTF. The DNA for the CDR3 is TGTGCCAGCAGTCGACAGGGATTAGCTAACTATGGCTACACCTTC.

In its sample, this clonotype was seen a few times. J is TRBJ2-7 and V is TRBV6-1, with D perhaps matching TRBD1 (6 bases). The CDR3 is 12 residues long. Germline V gene lookup returns CDR1 MNHNS and CDR2 SASEGT. Trimming left V 11 bases short and J 2 bases short, with 13 bases between. The CDR3 sequence: CASGQKTYEQYF. In nucleotides, the CDR3 is TGTGCCTCCGGACAGAAGACCTACGAGCAGTACTTC.

This sequence joins TRBV15 and TRBJ1-1; possible D gene TRBD1, 6 bases. V lost 3 bases and J lost 5, with 16 bases in between. The CDR3 covers 15 residues. Germline CDR1 and CDR2: LNHNV and YYDKDF (reference sequence). The CDR3 DNA reads TGTGCCACCAGCAGCCTACAGGGCAGATCGACTGAAGCTTTCTTT. The encoded protein is CATSSLQGRSTEAFF.

The genes are TRBV3-1 and TRBJ1-6; D remains ambiguous. The germline V and J ends were trimmed by 3 bases and 0 bases, with 6 bases remaining between them. Per germline, CDR1 LGHDT and CDR2 YNNKEL (reference sequence). The CDR3 consists of 15 residues. The chain's CDR3 is CASSQPSSYNSPLHF. The DNA for the CDR3 is TGTGCCAGCAGCCAGCCGAGCTCCTATAATTCACCCCTCCACTTT.